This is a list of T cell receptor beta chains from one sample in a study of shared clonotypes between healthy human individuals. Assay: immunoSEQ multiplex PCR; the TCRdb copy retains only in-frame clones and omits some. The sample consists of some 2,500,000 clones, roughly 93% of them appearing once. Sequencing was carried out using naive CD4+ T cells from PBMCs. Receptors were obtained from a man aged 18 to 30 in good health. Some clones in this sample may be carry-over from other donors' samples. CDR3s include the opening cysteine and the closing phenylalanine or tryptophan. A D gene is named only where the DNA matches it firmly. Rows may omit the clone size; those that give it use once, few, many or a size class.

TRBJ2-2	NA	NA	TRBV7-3	CASSLTSGLTGELFF	TGTGCCAGCAGCTTAACCAGTGGACTCACCGGGGAGCTGTTTTTT
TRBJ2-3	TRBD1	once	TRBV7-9	CASSLGTVGTDTQYF	TGTGCCAGCAGCCTTGGGACAGTAGGCACAGATACGCAGTATTTT
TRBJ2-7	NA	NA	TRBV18	CASSLTGGLYEQYF	TGTGCCAGCTCACTGACTGGGGGTCTCTACGAGCAGTACTTC
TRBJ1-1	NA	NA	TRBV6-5	CASSRGRSNTEAFF	TGTGCCAGCAGCAGAGGGAGGTCGAACACTGAAGCTTTCTTT
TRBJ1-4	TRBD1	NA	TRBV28	CASSFPGTGAEKLFF	TGTGCCAGCAGTTTCCCCGGGACAGGAGCCGAAAAACTGTTTTTT
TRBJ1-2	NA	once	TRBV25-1	CASRAGTSYVGYTF	TGTGCCAGCAGGGCCGGGACCAGCTATGTTGGCTACACCTTC
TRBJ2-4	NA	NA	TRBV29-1	CSVGGLQAKNIQYF	TGCAGCGTTGGGGGGCTACAAGCCAAAAACATTCAGTACTTC
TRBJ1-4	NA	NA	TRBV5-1	CASSRDNNEKLFF	TGCGCCAGCAGTAGGGACAATAATGAAAAACTGTTTTTT
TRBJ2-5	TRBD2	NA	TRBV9	CASSVGEGLRETQYF	TGTGCCAGCAGCGTAGGGGAGGGCTTAAGAGAGACCCAGTACTTC
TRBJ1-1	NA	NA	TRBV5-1	CASRVGAPFF	TGCGCCAGCAGGGTAGGGGCCCCTTTCTTT
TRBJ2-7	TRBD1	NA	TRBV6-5	CATQGAYEQYF	TGTGCCACACAGGGGGCCTACGAGCAGTACTTC
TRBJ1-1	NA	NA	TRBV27	CASSYQRNTEAFF	TGTGCCAGCAGTTACCAAAGGAACACTGAAGCTTTCTTT
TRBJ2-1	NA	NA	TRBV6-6	CASSYSNSQGNEQFF	TGTGCCAGCAGTTACTCAAACTCGCAGGGGAATGAGCAGTTCTTC
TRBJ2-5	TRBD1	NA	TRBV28	CASTGGAGQETQYF	TGTGCCAGTACAGGGGGCGCGGGCCAAGAGACCCAGTACTTC
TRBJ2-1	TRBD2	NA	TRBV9	CASSPLASGSYNEQFF	TGTGCCAGCAGCCCATTGGCTAGCGGGAGTTACAATGAGCAGTTCTTC
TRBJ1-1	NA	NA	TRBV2	CASRYGLINTEAFF	TGTGCCAGCAGGTACGGGCTTATAAACACTGAAGCTTTCTTT
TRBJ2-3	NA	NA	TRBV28	CASSPLGGTDTQYF	TGTGCCAGCAGCCCCCTGGGGGGCACAGATACGCAGTATTTT
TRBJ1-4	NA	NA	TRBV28	CASSFWFRDSTNEKLFF	TGTGCCAGCAGTTTTTGGTTCCGGGACTCAACTAATGAAAAACTGTTTTTT
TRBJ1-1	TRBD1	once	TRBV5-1	CASSLAFGTANTEAFF	TGCGCCAGCAGCTTGGCGTTCGGGACAGCTAACACTGAAGCTTTCTTT
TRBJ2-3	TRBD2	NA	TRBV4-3	CASSRRLAGVTDTQYF	TGCGCCAGCAGCCGTAGACTAGCGGGAGTCACAGATACGCAGTATTTT
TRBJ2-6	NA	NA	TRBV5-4	CASSLDPFLGANVLTF	TGTGCCAGCAGCTTGGACCCCTTTCTTGGGGCCAACGTCCTGACTTTC
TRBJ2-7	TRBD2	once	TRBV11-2	CASSLRGASGTSFSYEQYF	TGTGCCAGCAGCCTCAGAGGGGCTAGCGGGACAAGCTTCTCCTACGAGCAGTACTTC
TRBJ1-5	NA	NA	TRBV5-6	CASSLWPRNQPQHF	TGTGCCAGCAGCTTGTGGCCCCGCAATCAGCCCCAGCATTTT
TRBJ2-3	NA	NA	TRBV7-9	CASSLSERKDTQYF	TGTGCCAGCAGCTTATCGGAAAGGAAAGATACGCAGTATTTT
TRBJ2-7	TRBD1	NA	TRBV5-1	CASSFDRGYEQYF	TGCGCCAGCAGCTTCGACAGGGGCTACGAGCAGTACTTC
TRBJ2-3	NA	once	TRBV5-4	CASTSRGVTDTQYF	TGTGCCAGCACCTCTAGGGGAGTCACAGATACGCAGTATTTT
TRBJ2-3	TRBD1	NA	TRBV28	CASSLRQGADTQYF	TGTGCCAGCAGTTTACGACAGGGGGCAGATACGCAGTATTTT
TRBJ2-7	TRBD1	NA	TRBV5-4	CASSWTGGWNEQYF	TGTGCCAGCAGCTGGACAGGGGGATGGAACGAGCAGTACTTC
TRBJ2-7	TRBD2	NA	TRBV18	CASSPRGDAIYYEQYF	TGTGCCAGCTCACCCCGGGGGGACGCGATATACTACGAGCAGTACTTC
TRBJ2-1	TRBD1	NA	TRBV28	CASSWDRGGYEQFF	TGTGCCAGCAGCTGGGACCGAGGGGGCTATGAGCAGTTCTTC
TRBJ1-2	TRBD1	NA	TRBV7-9	CASSPGQGFYGYTF	TGTGCCAGCAGTCCGGGACAGGGATTCTATGGCTACACCTTC
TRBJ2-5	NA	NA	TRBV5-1	CASSLNRVYGSGEQYF	TGCGCCAGCAGCTTGAACAGGGTCTATGGGTCGGGTGAGCAGTACTTC
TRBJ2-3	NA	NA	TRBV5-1	CASSLQASTDTQYF	TGCGCCAGCAGCTTACAGGCGAGCACAGATACGCAGTATTTT
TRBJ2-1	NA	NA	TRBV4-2	CASSQDLGNEQFF	TGTGCCAGCAGCCAAGATCTTGGCAATGAGCAGTTCTTC
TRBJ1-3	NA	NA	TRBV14	CASSQTQNTIYF	TGTGCCAGCAGCCAAACTCAGAACACCATATATTTT
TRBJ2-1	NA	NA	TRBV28	CASLTLWRGLNEQFF	TGTGCCAGCCTAACTCTGTGGAGGGGGCTTAATGAGCAGTTCTTC
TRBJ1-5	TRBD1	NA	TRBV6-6	CASRTGGNQPQHF	TGTGCCAGCCGGACAGGGGGGAATCAGCCCCAGCATTTT
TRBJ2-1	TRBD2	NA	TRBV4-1	CASSQVLAGTSPEQFF	TGCGCCAGCAGCCAAGTACTAGCGGGAACCTCGCCGGAGCAGTTCTTC
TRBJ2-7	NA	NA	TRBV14	CASSREIFGASEQYF	TGTGCCAGCAGCCGGGAGATATTCGGAGCGAGCGAGCAGTACTTC
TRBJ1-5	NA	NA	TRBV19	CASNKAGNQPQHF	TGTGCCAGTAATAAGGCGGGGAATCAGCCCCAGCATTTT
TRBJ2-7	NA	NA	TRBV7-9	CASSPNVGLIYEQYF	TGTGCCAGCAGCCCAAACGTAGGACTAATCTACGAGCAGTACTTC
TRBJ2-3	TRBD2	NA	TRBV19	CASRPGGGGLAGFADTQYF	TGTGCCAGTAGACCCGGGGGAGGCGGACTAGCGGGATTTGCAGATACGCAGTATTTT
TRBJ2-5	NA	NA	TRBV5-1	CASSLRSPGSGETQYF	TGCGCCAGCAGCTTGCGGTCGCCGGGCTCGGGTGAGACCCAGTACTTC
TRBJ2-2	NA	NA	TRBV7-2	CASSNGRGQYTGELFF	TGTGCCAGCAGTAACGGCAGGGGTCAATACACCGGGGAGCTGTTTTTT
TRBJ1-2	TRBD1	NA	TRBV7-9	CASSLDRGLADGYTF	TGTGCCAGCAGCTTAGACAGGGGGCTGGCGGATGGCTACACCTTC
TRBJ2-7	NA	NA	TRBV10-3	CAISELRGRYEQYF	TGTGCCATCAGTGAACTCAGGGGTAGATACGAGCAGTACTTC